The clone carrying this T cell receptor (beta chain) was seen more than once but under ten times. Its specificity is unknown. Preparation of TCR beta libraries was done by quantitative 5'-RACE with molecular barcodes. A single record per CDR3 protein comes from TCRdb applying MiXCR to the 5' RACE reads. This table has about 700,000 distinct CDR3 sequences, around 20% appearing once. This CDR3 spans 16 amino acids. Germline CDR1 is SEHNR and CDR2 is FQNEAQ (reference sequence). The V gene end was trimmed by 5 bases and the J gene end by 3 bases; junction bases not matched to a gene: 6. The sample is drawn from a study of CD8 T cells in ankylosing spondylitis. Study results and caveats: Existing reports had already noted some motif variants in reactive arthritis synovial fluid and blood. Disease-associated clones were CD8+ and fairly uncommon in peripheral blood. The study looked at matched synovial fluid samples from ankylosing spondylitis patients. Disease-linked clones were reported to be significantly enriched there. Characteristic, it appeared, of ankylosing spondylitis blood was a TCR beta motif of about eight highly homologous variants.

J is TRBJ2-2 and V is TRBV7-9; TRBD2 aligns across 10 bases. This receptor was obtained from a male donor with ankylosing spondylitis. The specimen was blood, either unsorted or a sorted T cell fraction (not recorded which). The CDR3 DNA is TGTGCCAGCAGCGACGAACTAGCGGGGTACACCGGGGAGCTGTTTTTT. Amino acid sequence: CASSDELAGYTGELFF.